These 20 T cell receptor beta chains share one sample of origin, sequenced in a study of blood T cells in healthy people across ages. Primers used in a second PCR of about 7 to 12 cycles were a sample-barcoded 5' primer and a J-beta primer mix. MiXCR, applied by TCRdb to the 5' RACE reads, yields one record per CDR3 protein. The data contain roughly 1,500,000 distinct CDR3 sequences, around 39% of them singletons. The source material was blood. The receptor set was obtained from a woman aged 18 to 35 in good health.

V is TRBV12-3 or TRBV12-4 and J is TRBJ1-5; 9 positions agree with TRBD1. There are 16 residues in the CDR3. V gave up 2 bases and J gave up 4 bases; unmatched junction bases: 6. The CDR3 coding sequence is TGTGCCAGCAGTTTACACGGGACAGGGTCTAATCAGCCCCAGCATTTT. Translated, it gives CASSLHGTGSNQPQHF.

V is TRBV3-1 and J is TRBJ2-7, with 13 bases aligning to TRBD2. Germline CDR1 LGHDT, CDR2 YNNKEL (reference sequence). The CDR3 runs to 16 residues. J gave up 3 bases and V 4 bases, and 6 bases lay outside the gene matches. Here the CDR3 DNA reads TGTGCCAGCAGCCCGACGACTAGCGGGGGGCTCTACGAGCAGTACTTC. Protein sequence: CASSPTTSGGLYEQYF.

This clonotype appeared a few times. CDR3 bases: TGCGCCAGCAGAAAGGGGGGACAAGAAAGTGGCTACGAGCAGTACTTC. Protein product: CASRKGGQESGYEQYF. The V gene is TRBV5-1, the J gene TRBJ2-7; TRBD1 or TRBD2 may be the D gene (6 bases each). The CDR3 runs 16 residues. V was pared by 5 bases and J by 3 bases, with 21 bases between. CDR1 is SGHRS, CDR2 YFSETQ, per germline.

The gene calls are TRBV7-9 and TRBJ1-2; D may be TRBD1 (5 bases). Germline-derived CDR1 and CDR2 are SEHNR and FQNEAQ (reference sequence). This CDR3 spans 10 amino acids. Trimming pared 11 bases from V and 8 bases from J, leaving 12 bases between. DNA of the CDR3: TGTGCCCTCGCGGGGGACGGCTACACCTTC. Translating it yields CALAGDGYTF.

The rearrangement joins TRBV29-1 to TRBJ1-4; no clear D gene. This CDR3 contains 12 residues. Trimming cost V 4 bases and J 4 bases, with 7 bases left between them. Germline assignment: CDR1 SQVTM and CDR2 ANQGSEA. CDR3 sequence reads: CSVAGNNEKLFF. In nucleotides, the CDR3 is TGCAGCGTTGCCGGGAATAATGAAAAACTGTTTTTT.

In regard to this clonotype: One base away lies a much larger clone, so this may be a sequencing read error. The chain joins TRBV6-2 or TRBV6-3 to TRBJ2-1; 7 nucleotides match TRBD2. The V gene's germline CDR1 is MNHEY and CDR2 SVGEGT. The CDR3 is 13 amino acids. CDR3 protein: CAGSYWAGTTQFF. The CDR3, as DNA: TGTGCCGGCAGTTACTGGGCCGGGACTACTCAGTTCTTC.

V gene TRBV7-9 combines with J gene TRBJ2-3; TRBD2 matches 15 bases. Germline CDR1 reads SEHNR; CDR2 reads FQNEAQ (reference sequence). The CDR3 is 19 residues long. V was pared by 4 bases and J by 2 bases, with 10 bases of the junction left unmatched. In DNA form, the CDR3 reads TGTGCCAGCAGCTCCCCCCCAGGACTAGCGGGAGGGCCCACAGATACGCAGTATTTT. Translation: CASSSPPGLAGGPTDTQYF.

The gene calls are TRBV20-1 and TRBJ2-1; 12 bases line up with TRBD2. From germline, CDR1 is DFQATT and CDR2 SNEGSKA (reference sequence). The CDR3 consists of 14 residues. The trim removed 6 bases at V and 4 bases at J, leaving 4 bases unmatched. CDR3 bases: TGCAGTGCCAAAACTAGCGGGGGGTACAATGAGCAGTTCTTC. This gives the protein CSAKTSGGYNEQFF.

This clonotype came up a few times. The rearrangement links TRBV20-1 to TRBJ2-5, with 9 nucleotides matching TRBD2. Per the germline V gene, CDR1 is DFQATT and CDR2 is SNEGSKA (reference sequence). The CDR3 is made up of 17 amino acids. The V gene end was trimmed by 0 bases and the J gene end by 5 bases; junction bases not matched to a gene: 13. DNA of the CDR3: TGCAGTGCTAGAGATCGGGGGTTAAGCGGGAGGCTCGAGACCCAGTACTTC. This sequence encodes CSARDRGLSGRLETQYF.

The genes are TRBV7-9 and TRBJ1-6; 7 positions agree with TRBD1. The V gene end was trimmed by 3 bases and the J gene end by 10 bases; junction bases not matched to a gene: 9. This CDR3 contains 15 residues. Germline V lookup: CDR1 SEHNR, CDR2 FQNEAQ (reference sequence). The CDR3, as DNA: TGTGCCAGCAGCTTTGCACAGGGGTCGATATCACCCCTCCACTTT. Protein product: CASSFAQGSISPLHF.

This clonotype has ten or more counts. The V call is TRBV25-1, the J call TRBJ2-5; perhaps TRBD1 as D (5 bases). Trimming took 3 bases from V and 5 from J, leaving 10 bases between them. The germline CDR1 and CDR2 sequences are MGHDK and SYGVNS. This CDR3 spans 13 amino acids. The CDR3 nucleotides are TGTGCCAGCAGTGAGGCAGGGAAGGAGACCCAGTACTTC. Its translation: CASSEAGKETQYF.

There are many counts of this clonotype. J is TRBJ1-1 and V is TRBV12-3 or TRBV12-4; D unresolved. This CDR3 comprises 13 residues. V lost 7 bases and J 7 bases, leaving 16 bases between the germline ends. Here the CDR3 reads CASNPGASVEAFF. CDR3 bases: TGTGCCAGCAACCCCGGAGCCTCGGTTGAAGCTTTCTTT.

The CDR3 DNA reads as TGTGCCAGCAGCTTGCGACTAGACAGGGGAAAATACAATGAGCAGTTCTTC. The encoded protein is CASSLRLDRGKYNEQFF. V and J are TRBV7-6 and TRBJ2-1, with 8 bases lining up with TRBD1. V lost 3 bases and J lost 4; bases outside the gene matches: 11. Per the germline V gene, CDR1 is SGHVS and CDR2 is FNYEAQ. The CDR3 totals 17 residues.

This chain links TRBV30 with TRBJ2-7; no clear D. CDR3 length: 15 residues. Germline V gene lookup returns CDR1 GTSNPN and CDR2 SVGIG (reference sequence). Deletions cut 0 bases from V and 0 bases from J, with 12 bases between. The CDR3 DNA follows: TGTGCCTGGAGTGTCCTCAGGACGGTCTCCTACGAGCAGTACTTC. It is translated as CAWSVLRTVSYEQYF.

The chain carries TRBV6-5 and TRBJ2-7; D not resolved. This CDR3 spans 12 amino acids. CDR1 and CDR2 from the germline V gene are MNHEY and SVGAGI. V shed 5 bases and J shed 4 bases, with 9 bases lying between them. CDR3 nucleotides: TGTGCCAGCAGTGCTTTCCCTTACGAGCAGTACTTC. It specifies CASSAFPYEQYF.

This clonotype turned up a few times. This rearrangement joins TRBV27 to TRBJ2-1; TRBD2 agrees at 7 bases. The trim removed 3 bases at V and 7 bases at J, leaving 12 bases unmatched. The CDR3 covers 16 residues. From germline, CDR1 is MNHEY and CDR2 SMNVEV (reference sequence). CDR3 residues: CASSFRSLGSGNEQFF. In nucleotides, the CDR3 is TGTGCCAGCAGTTTTAGGTCTCTGGGTAGCGGGAATGAGCAGTTCTTC.

The table lists this clonotype with a few counts. V and J are TRBV20-1 and TRBJ2-3; 12 nucleotides match TRBD2. Germline V gene sequence: CDR1 DFQATT, CDR2 SNEGSKA (reference sequence). V was clipped by 4 bases and J by 1 base; unmatched bases: 9. This CDR3 is 17 amino acids long. The CDR3: CSATSGRAGDGTDTQYF. In DNA form, the CDR3 reads TGCAGTGCTACTAGCGGGAGGGCCGGGGATGGCACAGATACGCAGTATTTT.

A word on this clonotype: Relative to the germline gene, one junction end is altered; a read error may explain this. This chain links TRBV6-4 with TRBJ2-3, with 11 bases identical to TRBD1. This CDR3 spans 15 amino acids. Germline CDR1 MRHNA, CDR2 SNTAGT. The CDR3 region has the DNA TGTGCCAGTAGTGACTCGGGACAGGGGGCAGATACGCAGTATTTT. Translating it yields CASSDSGQGADTQYF.

V usage is TRBV7-2 and J usage is TRBJ2-7; D call uncertain. The germline gives CDR1 SGHTA, CDR2 FQGNSA. V was clipped by 8 bases and J by 1 base, with 15 bases between them. The CDR3 has 14 residues. The CDR3 DNA is TGTGCCAGCGGCCTCTGGGCCCCTTCCTACGAGCAGTACTTC. Translating gives CASGLWAPSYEQYF.

Points on this clonotype: At one boundary the junction diverges from the germline segment, which might be a read error. The rearrangement uses TRBV6-2 or TRBV6-3 and TRBJ2-1; D unclear. From germline, CDR1 is MNHEY and CDR2 SVGEGT. CDR3 length: 15 residues. CDR3 region: CTSTANRGPNNEQFF. As DNA, the CDR3 is TGTACCAGCACTGCGAATCGAGGTCCCAACAATGAGCAGTTCTTC.